These T cell receptor beta chains were read from a single sample in a study of blood T cell repertoires in COVID-19. Using immunoSEQ multiplex PCR, the repertoire was profiled, and TCRdb retains in-frame clones only, with some absent. The sample gives under 500,000 clones, roughly 89% of which show up once; 4% to 4.5% is in the top ten. The sample taken for sequencing was peripheral blood. These receptors were collected from a woman in her twenties or thirties with acute or convalescent COVID-19. CDR3s include the opening cysteine and the closing phenylalanine or tryptophan.

12,TRBJ2-7,TRBV29-1,CSVEEGTEEQYF
14,TRBJ2-1,TRBV28,CASTKGDRGNEQFF
16,TRBJ2-2,TRBV19,CASSMSAGAYTGELFF
16,TRBJ1-2,TRBV24-1,CATSDTDRATTSGYTF
16,TRBJ1-5,TRBV28,CASSSRQGTTNQPQHF
11,TRBJ1-2,TRBV9,CASRTGNGYTF
20,TRBJ2-2,TRBV5-1,CASSSGRGTLQIGVNGELFF
15,TRBJ2-1,TRBV3-1/TRBV3-2,CASSQAHRRGAHQFF
16,TRBJ1-6,TRBV5-1,CASSELWQGGNSPLHF
16,TRBJ2-2,TRBV3-1/TRBV3-2,CASSQGLAGVTGELFF
12,TRBJ1-1,TRBV10-2,CASRGYPTEAFF
11,TRBJ1-1,TRBV10-2,CASSASGNAFF
16,TRBJ2-1,TRBV2,CASSESWTGFYNEQFF